This T cell receptor beta chain was sequenced in a study of blood T cell repertoires in COVID-19. Authors' analysis steps: Reference gene primer amplification in the assay estimated nucleated cell counts. Clones were read by immunoSEQ multiplex PCR, and TCRdb kept only the in-frame ones, dropping some. That table gives V, J and clone size, and the DNA gave D and trimming. The profile shows 95,000 to 150,000 clones, around 87% of them singletons. Sequencing was carried out using peripheral blood. The sequence was collected from a woman in her seventies with acute or convalescent COVID-19.

CDR3 nucleotides: TGCGCCAGCAGTACCCAGGGTGGGGTGGAGCAGTACTTC. Translation: CASSTQGGVEQYF. J is TRBJ2-7 and V is TRBV10-2; D is possibly TRBD1 (5 bases). The CDR3 runs to 13 residues. The germline CDR1 and CDR2 sequences are WSHSY and SAAADI. V gave up 5 bases and J gave up 7 bases, with 15 bases separating them.